The T cell receptor (beta chain) described here comes from a study of blood T cell repertoires in COVID-19. Looking at the study overall: Samples taken during acute and convalescent COVID-19 were collected in the United States, Italy and Spain. Sources were T cells, B-cell-depleted T cells, or PBMCs; the material itself was cDNA or gDNA.

The CDR3 covers 13 residues. In germline, CDR1 is MNHNY, CDR2 SVGAGI (reference sequence). The germline V and J ends were trimmed by 5 bases and 4 bases, with 11 bases remaining between them. Original methodology: For nucleated cells, counts were estimated from reference gene primer amplification. Profiling relied on immunoSEQ multiplex PCR, and the TCRdb table lists in-frame clones only, not all of them. V and J calls and clone size are those listed in that table; D and trimming were worked out from the DNA. The repertoire holds about 39,000 clones, with around 85% as singletons. The chain employs TRBV6-6 and TRBJ1-1, with D hard to call. Source material: peripheral blood. The receptor's source is a man in his 60s with acute or convalescent COVID-19. CDR3 sequence reads: CASSPHSITEAFF. DNA of the CDR3: TGTGCCAGCAGTCCCCACAGTATCACTGAAGCTTTCTTT.